Each of the 22 T cell receptor beta chains below was sequenced from the same sample in a study of blood T cell repertoires in COVID-19. The assay was immunoSEQ multiplex PCR, and TCRdb's table has in-frame clones only and misses some. The sample consists of 35,000 to 40,000 clones, more than 85% of them appearing once. Sequenced material: peripheral blood. The receptors shown here come from a man between 70 and 80 years old with acute or convalescent COVID-19.

The rearrangement joins TRBV7-2 to TRBJ1-2; unclear D gene. Trimming took off 6 bases at V and 8 bases at J, with 19 bases between the two ends. CDR3 length equals 14 residues. The germline V gene encodes CDR1 SGHTA and CDR2 FQGNSA. The chain's CDR3 is CASSRDSGQNGYTF. CDR3 coding DNA: TGTGCCAGCAGTCGGGATAGTGGCCAGAACGGCTACACCTTC.

The chain recombines TRBV5-1 with TRBJ1-1; D is uncertain. This CDR3 spans 14 amino acids. The germline V gene encodes CDR1 SGHRS and CDR2 YFSETQ. The V end was cut by 4 bases, the J end by 4 bases, with 14 bases between. The CDR3 DNA is TGCGCCAGCAGCGCTACAGTGGGGAGCACTGAAGCTTTCTTT. Residues: CASSATVGSTEAFF.

V and J are TRBV10-3 and TRBJ2-7, with a weak D call TRBD2 (6 bases). CDR3 length: 14 amino acids. Trimming left V 0 bases short and J 3 bases short, with 9 bases between. CDR1 ENHRY and CDR2 SYGVKD come from the germline V gene. DNA for the CDR3: TGTGCCATCAGTGAGTCGGGGGGTTACTACGAGCAGTACTTC. Protein: CAISESGGYYEQYF.

On this clone itself: An end of the junction differs from the germline gene, which may be a read error. V is TRBV18 and J is TRBJ2-3, with a tentative D call TRBD1 (5 bases). The CDR3 runs 13 residues. Germline V CDR1 and CDR2: KGHSH, LQKENI. In nucleotides, the CDR3 is TGTGCCAGCTCACCGTCCGAGACAGCTACGCAGTATTTT. Protein product: CASSPSETATQYF.

The rearrangement joins TRBV11-3 to TRBJ1-2; D is undetermined. V was cut by 5 bases and J by 0 bases, with 4 bases left in between. Germline V gene data show CDR1 as SGHNT and CDR2 as YENEEA. This CDR3 spans 12 amino acids. This CDR3 is CASSASNYGYTF. The CDR3 DNA reads as TGTGCCAGCAGCGCGTCTAACTATGGCTACACCTTC.

This clone is judged medium-sized. The J gene is TRBJ2-4, the V gene TRBV7-8; maybe TRBD2 (5 bases). CDR1 and CDR2 (germline): SGHVS, FQNEAQ. The V gene lost 3 bases and the J gene lost 0 bases, with 15 bases spanning the gap. This CDR3 is built from 17 residues. The CDR3 DNA sequence: TGTGCCAGCAGCTTCGGTCGAGCGGTACTAGCCAAAAACATTCAGTACTTC. Amino acids: CASSFGRAVLAKNIQYF.

The chain combines TRBV7-6 with TRBJ2-5; 12 positions match TRBD2. This CDR3 has 16 residues. V gave up 2 bases and J gave up 7 bases; unmatched junction bases: 8. Germline CDR1 and CDR2: SGHVS and FNYEAQ. The CDR3 is CASSLRGTSGPSTQYF. The CDR3 DNA sequence: TGTGCCAGCAGCTTAAGGGGGACTAGCGGGCCCTCGACCCAGTACTTC.

The chain joins TRBV6-4 to TRBJ2-3; TRBD2 agrees at 10 bases. V trimming: 3 bases; J trimming: 5 bases; junction bases outside the gene matches: 20. The CDR3 sequence is 20 residues long. The germline gives CDR1 MRHNA, CDR2 SNTAGT. The CDR3 loop reads CASSDPESSGRWLFVDTQYF. The CDR3 nucleotides read TGTGCCAGCAGTGATCCTGAATCTAGCGGGAGATGGTTGTTTGTAGATACGCAGTATTTT.

The chain combines TRBV5-4 with TRBJ1-2; TRBD1 is a possible D gene (6 bases). Germline lookup yields CDR1 SGHNT and CDR2 YYREEE (reference sequence). Trimming cost V 2 bases and J 0 bases, with 11 bases left between them. The CDR3 runs to 15 residues. The CDR3 sequence is CASSFSTGPNYGYTF. The CDR3 DNA sequence: TGTGCCAGCAGCTTCTCGACAGGACCTAACTATGGCTACACCTTC.

About this clone itself: A junction end diverges from the germline sequence, so it may reflect a read error. The V gene is TRBV12-5, the J gene TRBJ2-5, with D possibly being TRBD2 (6 bases). Germline loops: CDR1 LGHNT, CDR2 FRNRAP. The CDR3 is 17 residues long. The CDR3 region has the DNA TGTGCTAGTAGTTTATCGAGGGAGGCCCAACTCAAAGAGACCCAGTACTTC. Amino acid sequence: CASSLSREAQLKETQYF.

The gene calls are TRBV24-1 and TRBJ1-5; 9 bases match TRBD1. The CDR3 is made up of 15 amino acids. The germline V gene has CDR1 KGHDR and CDR2 SFDVKD. J lost 5 bases, V lost 4 bases, and 5 bases had no gene match. The CDR3 sequence: CATSDRDREDQPQHF. The CDR3 DNA sequence: TGTGCCACCAGTGACCGGGACAGGGAGGATCAGCCCCAGCATTTT.

The rearrangement links TRBV19 to TRBJ2-1, with TRBD1 as a possible D gene (6 bases). This CDR3 has 13 amino acids. Germline CDR1 and CDR2: LNHDA and SQIVND (reference sequence). Trimming cost V 5 bases and J 3 bases, with 8 bases left between them. CDR3 loop: CASSWTDYNEQFF. The CDR3 DNA follows: TGTGCCAGTAGTTGGACAGACTACAATGAGCAGTTCTTC.

This clone was recorded once. The chain combines TRBV19 with TRBJ2-1; perhaps TRBD1 as D (5 bases). The CDR3 is 15 residues long. Germline lookup yields CDR1 LNHDA and CDR2 SQIVND (reference sequence). V was pared by 4 bases and J by 1 base, with 11 bases between. This CDR3 reads CASSTKGSSYNEQFF. The CDR3 DNA sequence: TGTGCCAGTAGTACGAAGGGGTCTTCCTACAATGAGCAGTTCTTC.

The chain combines TRBV5-4 with TRBJ1-5, with D possibly TRBD1 on 6 matching bases. The CDR3 contains 15 residues. Germline V gene data show CDR1 as SGHNT and CDR2 as YYREEE (reference sequence). V lost 3 bases and J lost 4, with 14 bases in between. The CDR3 region has the DNA TGTGCCAGCAGCTCAGCCCCAGGGGAAAATCAGCCCCAGCATTTT. As protein: CASSSAPGENQPQHF.

The chain combines TRBV27 with TRBJ1-4, with TRBD1 matching over 8 bases. Germline CDR1 reads MNHEY; CDR2 reads SMNVEV (reference sequence). With 5 bases clipped from V and 6 bases from J, the junction kept 8 bases outside the gene matches. The CDR3 is 15 amino acids. The CDR3 DNA follows: TGTGCCAGCAGTCCCCGGACAGGGAGAGATGAAAAACTGTTTTTT. Its translation: CASSPRTGRDEKLFF.

This rearrangement joins TRBV7-8 to TRBJ1-2, with 7 bases that match TRBD1. The CDR3 has 14 amino acids. Unmatched junction bases numbered 7, after V lost 5 bases and J lost 4 bases. Germline V lookup: CDR1 SGHVS, CDR2 FQNEAQ. For the CDR3, the DNA is TGTGCCAGCAGCGACAGGGTTGGGACCTATGGCTACACCTTC. Protein sequence: CASSDRVGTYGYTF.

The chain combines TRBV19 with TRBJ2-5, with D perhaps matching TRBD2 (5 bases). Germline CDR1 LNHDA, CDR2 SQIVND (reference sequence). CDR3 length: 13 residues. The ends were cut back, 5 bases at V and 3 bases at J, with 10 bases in the middle. The CDR3 DNA sequence: TGTGCCAGTAGTCGGGGTGGAAAAGAGACCCAGTACTTC. This encodes CASSRGGKETQYF.

The CDR3 nucleotides read TGTGCCAGCAGCCCAAACTATGCGACAGAGACCCAGTACTTC. It yields the protein CASSPNYATETQYF. The chain uses TRBV7-9 and TRBJ2-5; no clear D gene. CDR3 size: 14 residues. Trimming removed 5 bases at V and 4 bases at J, with 14 bases between. Germline CDR1 SEHNR, CDR2 FQNEAQ (reference sequence).

V usage is TRBV19 and J usage is TRBJ2-3; 7 positions match TRBD2. V was clipped by 7 bases and J by 5 bases; unmatched bases: 0. From germline, CDR1 is LNHDA and CDR2 SQIVND (reference sequence). CDR3 length equals 11 residues. CDR3 in DNA: TGTGCCAGTACGGGAGGAGATACGCAGTATTTT. This codes for CASTGGDTQYF.

The V call is TRBV5-4, the J call TRBJ2-6; D is unresolved. The ends were cut back, 7 bases at V and 1 base at J, with 9 bases in the middle. The CDR3 consists of 14 residues. The germline CDR1 and CDR2 sequences are SGHNT and YYREEE (reference sequence). In DNA, the CDR3 is TGTGCCAGCGGCACAGAGTCTGGGGCCAACGTCCTGACTTTC. Translation: CASGTESGANVLTF.

The J gene is TRBJ2-7, the V gene TRBV29-1; maybe TRBD1 (5 bases). From germline, CDR1 is SQVTM and CDR2 ANQGSEA. The ends were cut back, 6 bases at V and 1 base at J, with 13 bases in the middle. This CDR3 is built from 13 residues. The CDR3 DNA reads as TGCAGCGTACAAAAGGGGTCTTCCTACGAGCAGTACTTC. It is translated as CSVQKGSSYEQYF.

The chain combines TRBV29-1 with TRBJ2-5, with D unresolved. In germline, CDR1 is SQVTM, CDR2 ANQGSEA. The CDR3 runs 12 residues. V shed 4 bases and J shed 4 bases, with 10 bases lying between them. CDR3 nucleotide sequence: TGCAGCGTTGTAATAGCCGGAGAGACCCAGTACTTC. It encodes CSVVIAGETQYF.